Shown below are 24 T cell receptor beta chains from a single sample sequenced in a study of cytomegalovirus exposure and HLA in healthy donors. The PCR had 60 Vbeta and 13 Jbeta primers. Measured with immunoSEQ multiplex PCR; TCRdb has only the in-frame clones, and not every one. The repertoire shows about 140,000 clones; the top ten hold approximately 2.5%. Material: PBMCs. The receptor source for this set is a man between 35 and 55 years old in good health and CMV-seronegative.

V usage is TRBV6-5 and J usage is TRBJ2-1; possibly TRBD2 for D (6 bases). The CDR3 loop spans 11 amino acids. Trimming shortened V by 4 bases and J by 10 bases, and 8 bases separated the two germline ends. Germline V gives CDR1 MNHEY, CDR2 SVGAGI. The CDR3 here is CASSLRGEQFF. DNA of the CDR3: TGTGCCAGCAGTTTGCGGGGCGAGCAGTTCTTC.

This chain uses TRBV27 with TRBJ2-7; D might be TRBD1 (6 bases). V was clipped by 2 bases and J by 5 bases, with 13 bases between them. The CDR3 runs to 14 residues. In germline, CDR1 is MNHEY, CDR2 SMNVEV (reference sequence). Here the CDR3 reads CASSLGQRVNEQYF. The CDR3 nucleotides read TGTGCCAGCAGTTTAGGACAGAGGGTTAACGAGCAGTACTTC.

In DNA, the CDR3 is TGTGCCAGCAGGAGGGTGGACACTGAAGCTTTCTTT. It codes for CASRRVDTEAFF. This rearrangement joins TRBV6-6 to TRBJ1-1; no clear D gene. This CDR3 region has 12 residues. Trimming cost V 6 bases and J 3 bases, with 8 bases left between them. Germline CDR1 reads MNHNY; CDR2 reads SVGAGI (reference sequence).

The chain's CDR3 is CASSYIFPYEQYF. For the CDR3, the DNA is TGTGCCAGCAGTTACATATTCCCTTACGAGCAGTACTTC. The rearrangement links TRBV6-6 to TRBJ2-5, with unresolved D. The J call is in doubt because the DNA end fits TRBJ2-7 better. There are 13 residues in the CDR3. From germline, CDR1 is MNHNY and CDR2 SVGAGI (reference sequence).

Remarks on this clone: One end of the junction varies from germline; a read error may be responsible. V is TRBV19 and J is TRBJ2-7; TRBD1 matches 7 bases. This CDR3 comprises 11 residues. Germline assignment: CDR1 LNHDA and CDR2 SQIVND (reference sequence). The CDR3 DNA reads TGTGCCAGTAGTCGGACGGGACAGATACTCTTC. The encoded protein is CASSRTGQILF.

The genes are TRBV16 and TRBJ2-7; TRBD1 agrees at 9 bases. Germline lookup yields CDR1 KGHSY and CDR2 FQNENV. V shed 2 bases, J shed 6 bases, and the junction held 11 bases outside the gene matches. CDR3 length: 16 amino acids. CDR3 in DNA: TGTGCCAGCAGCCAAACATCCGGGACAGGGCTCCGCGAGCAGTACTTC. Its translation is CASSQTSGTGLREQYF.

This rearrangement joins TRBV6-5 to TRBJ2-4, with a weak D call TRBD1 (5 bases). V lost 6 bases, J lost 0 bases, and 12 bases lay in between. CDR1 is MNHEY and CDR2 is SVGAGI in the germline V gene. The CDR3 totals 15 residues. The CDR3 region is CASRQGYLAKNIQYF. The DNA for the CDR3 is TGTGCCAGCAGGCAGGGATATTTAGCCAAAAACATTCAGTACTTC.

The chain links TRBV15 to TRBJ2-7; 7 positions match TRBD2. This CDR3 has 15 amino acids. The germline CDR1 and CDR2 sequences are LNHNV and YYDKDF (reference sequence). With V trimmed by 4 bases and J by 2 bases, 8 bases remained unmatched. CDR3 in DNA: TGTGCCACCAGCACCCTCCGTGGGGGGGCCTACGAGCAGTACTTC. Protein sequence: CATSTLRGGAYEQYF.

As for this clone: Other DNA sequences in this specimen translate into the identical CDR3. This chain joins TRBV18 and TRBJ1-1; the D gene is possibly TRBD1 (5 bases). Looked up from germline, CDR1 is KGHSH and CDR2 is LQKENI. Trimming left V 2 bases short and J 1 base short, with 8 bases between. The CDR3 has 14 residues. The CDR3 sequence is CASSPGQGNTEAFF. DNA for the CDR3: TGTGCCAGCTCACCAGGGCAGGGGAACACTGAAGCTTTCTTT.

V usage is TRBV18 and J usage is TRBJ1-4; 10 bases are a match to TRBD1. V dropped 1 base and J dropped 2; count of bases not matched to a gene: 7. This CDR3 is built from 18 residues. Germline CDR1 KGHSH, CDR2 LQKENI. CDR3 residues: CASSPQLTGGRTNEKLFF. The DNA of the CDR3 is TGTGCCAGCTCACCACAGTTGACAGGGGGCCGTACTAATGAAAAACTGTTTTTT.

This chain links TRBV5-1 with TRBJ1-5, with D maybe TRBD1 (5 bases). Trimming pared 3 bases from V and 5 bases from J, leaving 15 bases between. The germline V gene has CDR1 SGHRS and CDR2 YFSETQ. The CDR3 covers 15 residues. This CDR3 is CASSSEGASHQPQHF. Written as DNA, the CDR3 is TGCGCCAGCAGCTCGGAAGGGGCTTCCCATCAGCCCCAGCATTTT.

This chain connects TRBV5-5 to TRBJ1-6; the D gene is possibly TRBD1 (6 bases). This CDR3 contains 15 residues. Germline CDR1 is SGHKS and CDR2 is YYEKEE (reference sequence). V was trimmed by 1 base and J by 7 bases, leaving 12 bases between them. CDR3 sequence (DNA): TGTGCCAGCAGCTTGTCAGGGGATCGAAATTCACCCCTCCACTTT. Protein product: CASSLSGDRNSPLHF. The full variable domain, in which reference TRBV5-5 and TRBJ1-6 provide the parts outside the CDR3, is DAGVTQSPTHLIKTRGQQVTLRCSPISGHKSVSWYQQVLGQGPQFIFQYYEKEERGRGNFPDRFSARQFPNYSSELNVNALLLGDSALYLCASSLSGDRNSPLHFGNGTRLTVT.

This rearrangement joins TRBV7-9 to TRBJ2-2; D is perhaps TRBD2 (7 bases). The CDR3 is 15 residues long. Germline lookup yields CDR1 SEHNR and CDR2 FQNEAQ (reference sequence). The germline V and J ends were trimmed by 1 base and 6 bases, with 12 bases remaining between them. Written as DNA, the CDR3 is TGTGCCAGCAGCTTAGAACAGGGAGGGCCCGGGGAGCTGTTTTTT. This translates into CASSLEQGGPGELFF.

About this clone: Other nucleotide sequences from this sample produce the same CDR3. The chain carries TRBV5-6 and TRBJ2-7; weak D call: TRBD2 (6 bases). This CDR3 contains 12 residues. Trimming took 4 bases from V and 7 from J, leaving 12 bases between them. The V gene's germline CDR1 is SGHDT and CDR2 YYEEEE. The CDR3 nucleotides are TGTGCCAGCAGCCCCCCCGCGGGGGAGCAGTACTTC. Translated, it gives CASSPPAGEQYF.

The genes are TRBV7-2 and TRBJ2-4; the D gene is possibly TRBD1 (6 bases). The germline CDR1 and CDR2 sequences are SGHTA and FQGNSA. This CDR3 contains 19 residues. V was pared by 5 bases and J by 1 base, with 24 bases between. In DNA, the CDR3 is TGTGCCAGCAGCGCCTCAGGGGTTTACCTTCACGATGCCAAAAACATTCAGTACTTC. This codes for CASSASGVYLHDAKNIQYF.

J is TRBJ2-7 and V is TRBV10-3; 7 nucleotides match TRBD1. The CDR3 spans 13 residues. Germline values: CDR1 ENHRY, CDR2 SYGVKD. V lost 10 bases to trimming and J lost 2 bases; unmatched junction nucleotides: 8. CDR3 in DNA: TGTGCCACCACTCGAGGGGGCCCCTACGAGCAGTACTTC. Translating it yields CATTRGGPYEQYF.

V gene TRBV7-9 combines with J gene TRBJ1-2; 9 bases agree with TRBD1. With 4 bases clipped from V and 9 bases from J, the junction kept 9 bases outside the gene matches. The CDR3 is made up of 14 amino acids. Germline assignment: CDR1 SEHNR and CDR2 FQNEAQ (reference sequence). DNA of the CDR3: TGTGCCAGCAGCTCAGCCCGGGGGACAGGGAGCTACACCTTC. Protein product: CASSSARGTGSYTF.

The V call is TRBV9, the J call TRBJ1-3, with TRBD1 identical over 11 bases. With 4 bases clipped from V and 0 bases from J, the junction kept 3 bases outside the gene matches. Germline values: CDR1 SGDLS, CDR2 YYNGEE. The CDR3 spans 16 residues. The CDR3 here is CASSRGTGGSGNTIYF. CDR3 DNA sequence: TGTGCCAGCAGCCGCGGGACAGGGGGCTCTGGAAACACCATATATTTT.

This rearrangement joins TRBV28 to TRBJ2-1; 11 nucleotides line up with TRBD1. The CDR3 runs 16 residues. The J segment lost 6 bases and the V segment lost 2 bases, leaving 6 bases of the junction unmatched. Germline V CDR1 and CDR2: MDHEN, SYDVKM. CDR3 DNA sequence: TGTGCCAGCAGTTTACACCGGGACAGGGGGGTCAATGAGCAGTTCTTC. It is translated as CASSLHRDRGVNEQFF.

V usage is TRBV6-1 and J usage is TRBJ2-7, with 9 bases aligning to TRBD1. Germline assignment: CDR1 MNHNS and CDR2 SASEGT. The CDR3 sequence is 14 residues long. Germline trimming cut 2 bases from V and 5 bases from J; bases unmatched to any gene: 4. CDR3 coding DNA: TGTGCCAGCAGTGAACCAGGACAGGGGAACGAGCAGTACTTC. Translated: CASSEPGQGNEQYF.

The chain uses TRBV2 and TRBJ1-3; 9 bases fit TRBD1. V lost 5 bases, J lost 2 bases, and 7 bases stayed unmatched. Per the germline V gene, CDR1 is SNHLY and CDR2 is FYNNEI. CDR3 length: 16 residues. The CDR3 sequence: CASSRDRDPTGNTIYF. Written as DNA, the CDR3 is TGTGCCAGCAGTCGGGACAGGGACCCGACTGGAAACACCATATATTTT.

V gene TRBV7-3 combines with J gene TRBJ2-2; D is possibly TRBD2 (6 bases). The CDR3 spans 13 residues. The ends were cut back, 6 bases at V and 5 bases at J, with 10 bases in the middle. Germline values: CDR1 SGHTA, CDR2 FQGTGA. CDR3 nucleotide sequence: TGTGCCAGCAGGCGAGGGAGGACCGGGGAGCTGTTTTTT. It yields the protein CASRRGRTGELFF.

The CDR3 reads CASSVTGGIYNEQFF. CDR3 nucleotides: TGTGCCAGTAGTGTCACAGGGGGGATCTACAATGAGCAGTTCTTC. This chain connects TRBV19 to TRBJ2-1; 8 bases agree with TRBD1. V shed 5 bases, J shed 3 bases, and the junction held 6 bases outside the gene matches. Germline loops: CDR1 LNHDA, CDR2 SQIVND (reference sequence). CDR3 length: 15 residues.

This chain links TRBV18 with TRBJ2-7, with D possibly matching TRBD1 (6 bases). Germline V gene lookup returns CDR1 KGHSH and CDR2 LQKENI. Trimming removed 3 bases at V and 6 bases at J, with 15 bases between. This CDR3 has 14 amino acids. The CDR3 coding sequence is TGTGCCAGCTCACCGGGACAAGCCAGGGGCGAGCAGTACTTC. Translation gives CASSPGQARGEQYF.